The next 27 T cell receptor beta chains were all read from a single sample in a study of T cells after yellow fever vaccination. TCRdb reprocessed the 5' RACE reads with MiXCR, giving one entry per CDR3 protein. Among some 250,000 distinct CDR3 sequences, more than 3.5% were seen once, and the ten largest hold around a fifth. The sequences come from PBMCs, collected 15 days after the yellow fever booster vaccination. The receptors derive from a young man who received the YFV17D yellow fever vaccine.

This clonotype was observed many times. The chain carries TRBV6-6 and TRBJ2-7, with D unresolved. The V end lost 4 bases, the J end lost 8 bases, and 15 bases lay between the germline ends. CDR3 length equals 13 residues. From germline, CDR1 is MNHNY and CDR2 SVGAGI (reference sequence). The CDR3 spells CASSSGGVPKQYV. The CDR3 region has the DNA TGTGCCAGCAGTTCAGGTGGTGTCCCGAAGCAGTACGTC.

The table lists this clonotype with a few counts. The CDR3, as DNA: TGCAGCGTCTGGGGGCGCTGGAACACTGAAGCTTTCTTT. It codes for CSVWGRWNTEAFF. J is TRBJ1-1 and V is TRBV29-1; TRBD1 is a possible D gene (6 bases). Trimming stripped 6 bases from V and 1 base from J, with 12 bases between. CDR1 is SQVTM, CDR2 ANQGSEA, per germline. The CDR3 has 13 amino acids.

This clonotype was recorded at least ten times. This chain uses TRBV20-1 with TRBJ2-7, with D possibly matching TRBD1 (5 bases). The germline CDR1 and CDR2 sequences are DFQATT and SNEGSKA (reference sequence). Trimming cost V 3 bases and J 3 bases, with 15 bases left between them. CDR3 length equals 14 residues. In nucleotides, the CDR3 is TGCAGTGCTAGGGAAGCTCGACAGATCTACGAGCAGTACGTC. This encodes CSAREARQIYEQYV.

This clonotype was counted at least ten times. The rearrangement links TRBV5-1 to TRBJ2-3, with D uncertain. Germline V gene data show CDR1 as SGHRS and CDR2 as YFSETQ. CDR3 size: 15 residues. The V and J ends lost 0 bases and 0 bases respectively, with 8 bases between them. The CDR3: CASSLEDGSTDTQYF. CDR3 bases: TGCGCCAGCAGCTTGGAGGACGGCAGCACAGATACGCAGTATTTT.

This clonotype was seen repeatedly, ten times or more. The V call is TRBV7-6, the J call TRBJ1-3; 7 bases line up with TRBD1. The J segment lost 4 bases and the V segment lost 3 bases, leaving 9 bases of the junction unmatched. Germline-derived CDR1 and CDR2 are SGHVS and FNYEAQ. The CDR3 is 16 residues long. The CDR3 DNA reads as TGTGCCAGCAGCTTTGAACCCGGGACAGCCGGAAACACCATATATTTT. Translation: CASSFEPGTAGNTIYF.

This clonotype was found many times. The rearrangement joins TRBV5-1 to TRBJ2-3; TRBD2 matches 8 bases. The germline gives CDR1 SGHRS, CDR2 YFSETQ. V shed 0 bases, J shed 4 bases, and the junction held 10 bases outside the gene matches. The CDR3 loop spans 17 amino acids. CDR3 sequence reads: CASSLDLSGGASDTQYF. In DNA form, the CDR3 reads TGCGCCAGCAGCTTGGATCTTTCCGGGGGGGCCTCAGATACGCAGTATTTT. Complete variable domain (other parts from reference TRBV5-1 and TRBJ2-3): KAGVTQTPRYLIKTRGQQVTLSCSPISGHRSVSWYQQTPGQGLQFLFEYFSETQRNKGNFPGRFSGRQFSNSRSEMNVSTLELGDSALYLCASSLDLSGGASDTQYFGPGTRLTVL.

The V and J genes are TRBV9 and TRBJ1-6, with a weak D call TRBD1 (5 bases). The CDR3 extends over 14 amino acids. Germline values: CDR1 SGDLS, CDR2 YYNGEE. Trimming cost V 2 bases and J 7 bases, with 10 bases left between them. This CDR3 is CASSVGAGNSPLHF. The DNA of the CDR3 is TGTGCCAGCAGCGTTGGGGCCGGCAATTCACCCCTCCACTTT.

This clonotype was recorded at least ten times. The chain recombines TRBV12-3 or TRBV12-4 with TRBJ2-7; D is unresolved. This CDR3 contains 12 residues. Trimming pared 3 bases from V and 2 bases from J, leaving 5 bases between. CDR3 loop: CASSFNTYEQYV. As DNA, the CDR3 is TGTGCCAGCAGTTTTAACACCTACGAGCAGTACGTC.

The sample holds many counts of this clonotype. This rearrangement joins TRBV7-2 to TRBJ2-3; 12 positions match TRBD2. The V segment lost 5 bases and the J segment 1 base; nucleotides outside the gene matches: 7. Germline CDR1 and CDR2: SGHTA and FQGNSA. The CDR3 is 17 residues long. CDR3 DNA: TGTGCCAGCAGCCCGCGACTAGCGGGGGACCGCACAGATACGCAGTATTTT. This gives the protein CASSPRLAGDRTDTQYF.

This clonotype was seen at least ten times. The chain couples TRBV12-3 or TRBV12-4 to TRBJ1-3; D remains unclear. This CDR3 region has 14 residues. V was pared by 0 bases and J by 4 bases, with 7 bases between. CDR3 nucleotide sequence: TGTGCCAGCAGTTTAGCGGGGTGGGGAAACACCATATATTTT. Its translation: CASSLAGWGNTIYF.

This clonotype appeared many times. The rearrangement uses TRBV12-3 or TRBV12-4 and TRBJ2-5; perhaps TRBD2 as D (7 bases). This CDR3 spans 11 amino acids. V gave up 3 bases and J gave up 12 bases, with 11 bases separating them. CDR3 DNA: TGTGCCAGCAGTTTCGGGGGGCCCGAGTACTTC. The encoded protein is CASSFGGPEYF.

This clonotype occurred many times. The rearrangement uses TRBV27 and TRBJ2-5; D uncertain. This CDR3 region has 18 residues. Per germline, CDR1 MNHEY and CDR2 SMNVEV (reference sequence). V was shortened by 1 base and J by 0 bases, with 18 bases between the two germline ends. CDR3 residues: CASSLFRPPALYQETQYF. In nucleotides, the CDR3 is TGTGCCAGCAGTTTATTCCGGCCCCCGGCTCTGTACCAAGAGACCCAGTACTTC.

This clonotype was seen ten or more times. The rearrangement joins TRBV9 to TRBJ2-7; D is undetermined. V was pared by 5 bases and J by 1 base, with 7 bases between. In germline, CDR1 is SGDLS, CDR2 YYNGEE. This CDR3 contains 12 residues. In nucleotides, the CDR3 is TGTGCCAGCAGGGCGAGTTCCTACGAGCAGTACGTC. As protein: CASRASSYEQYV.

This clonotype was observed many times. The chain couples TRBV5-5 to TRBJ2-2, with D maybe TRBD2 (7 bases). This CDR3 contains 15 residues. The germline V gene encodes CDR1 SGHKS and CDR2 YYEKEE (reference sequence). Trimming left V 5 bases short and J 3 bases short, with 14 bases between. The CDR3 bases are TGTGCCAGCAGTTGGGGGGGCGTCGACACCGGGGAGCTGTTTTTT. As protein: CASSWGGVDTGELFF.

This clonotype was recorded at least ten times. The chain combines TRBV25-1 with TRBJ1-4; 7 bases agree with TRBD1. The CDR3 sequence is 15 residues long. Unmatched junction bases numbered 7, after V lost 1 base and J lost 8 bases. Germline CDR1 and CDR2: MGHDK and SYGVNS. The CDR3: CASSEFGDSHEKLFF. The CDR3 nucleotides read TGTGCCAGCAGTGAATTCGGGGACAGTCACGAAAAACTGTTTTTT.

There are many counts of this clonotype. V gene TRBV5-4 combines with J gene TRBJ2-5; 7 bases map to TRBD1. V lost 3 bases, J lost 4 bases, and 12 bases stayed unmatched. CDR3 length equals 16 residues. From germline, CDR1 is SGHNT and CDR2 YYREEE (reference sequence). CDR3 DNA sequence: TGTGCCAGCAGCTCCGAAGAGGGGGCTGGACGAGAGACCCAGTACTTC. This encodes CASSSEEGAGRETQYF.

There are many counts of this clonotype. The chain couples TRBV4-3 to TRBJ1-5, with a possible D match to TRBD1 (5 bases). Between the trimmed V and J ends, which lost 0 bases and 2 bases, there was a span of 5 bases. CDR1 is LGHNA and CDR2 is YSLEER in the germline V gene. CDR3 length: 14 amino acids. CDR3 sequence: CASSQDRGNQPQHF. The DNA of the CDR3 is TGCGCCAGCAGCCAAGACAGGGGCAATCAGCCCCAGCATTTT.

This clonotype has a count of ten or more. The chain employs TRBV6-5 and TRBJ2-1; D could derive from TRBD1 or TRBD2 (6 bases each). The V gene lost 7 bases and the J gene lost 4 bases, with 17 bases spanning the gap. Germline CDR1 MNHEY, CDR2 SVGAGI. CDR3 size: 15 residues. The DNA for the CDR3 is TGTGCCAGCAACTGGGGGGACACCCGTTACAATGAGCAGTTCTTC. Its translation is CASNWGDTRYNEQFF.

This clonotype was picked up a small number of times. The chain employs TRBV3-1 and TRBJ1-1; 7 positions agree with TRBD1. This CDR3 is built from 18 residues. Germline CDR1 and CDR2: LGHDT and YNNKEL (reference sequence). V trimming: 0 bases; J trimming: 0 bases; junction bases outside the gene matches: 10. CDR3 region: CASSQEGTARPMNTEAFF. CDR3 nucleotide sequence: TGTGCCAGCAGCCAAGAAGGGACAGCCCGTCCTATGAACACTGAAGCTTTCTTT.

A few counts support this clonotype. The chain joins TRBV4-2 to TRBJ2-5; D is unclear. V lost 0 bases and J 1 base, leaving 9 bases between the germline ends. CDR1 and CDR2 (germline): LGHNA, YNFKEQ. This CDR3 is built from 15 residues. The CDR3 spells CASSQDIDFQETQYF. Written as DNA, the CDR3 is TGTGCCAGCAGCCAAGATATAGATTTCCAAGAGACCCAGTACTTC.

This clonotype was detected ten times or more. J is TRBJ2-7 and V is TRBV20-1; D is perhaps TRBD1 (6 bases). This CDR3 comprises 15 residues. CDR1 and CDR2 from the germline V gene are DFQATT and SNEGSKA (reference sequence). V lost 3 bases, J lost 0 bases, and 15 bases lay in between. CDR3 sequence reads: CSARLLTGSSYEQYF. DNA for the CDR3: TGCAGTGCTAGGCTACTAACAGGGAGCTCCTACGAGCAGTACTTC.

The sample holds many counts of this clonotype. The V call is TRBV11-2, the J call TRBJ2-7; TRBD2 might be the D (6 bases). The V end was cut by 6 bases, the J end by 2 bases, with 14 bases between. CDR1 SGHAT and CDR2 FQNNGV come from the germline V gene. The CDR3 is 14 amino acids. CDR3 in amino acids: CASSLAGLTYEQYF. Written as DNA, the CDR3 is TGTGCCAGCAGTCTCGCGGGACTGACCTACGAGCAGTACTTC. The entire variable domain, with the rest obtained from reference TRBV11-2 and TRBJ2-7, is as follows: EAGVAQSPRYKIIEKRQSVAFWCNPISGHATLYWYQQILGQGPKLLIQFQNNGVVDDSQLPKDRFSAERLKGVDSTLKIQPAKLEDSAVYLCASSLAGLTYEQYFGPGTRLTVT.

This clonotype was seen ten or more times. CDR3 sequence reads: CASSSWRSGDEQYF. In DNA form, the CDR3 reads TGTGCCAGCAGCTCCTGGCGGAGTGGCGACGAGCAGTACTTC. The J gene is TRBJ2-7, the V gene TRBV7-6; D gene uncertain. Between the trimmed V and J ends, which lost 4 bases and 5 bases, there was a span of 15 bases. The CDR3 has 14 residues. Per the germline V gene, CDR1 is SGHVS and CDR2 is FNYEAQ. The whole variable domain, filled in from reference TRBV7-6 and TRBJ2-7, reads GAGVSQSPRYKVTKRGQDVALRCDPISGHVSLYWYRQALGQGPEFLTYFNYEAQQDKSGLPNDRFSAERPEGSISTLTIQRTEQRDSAMYRCASSSWRSGDEQYFGPGTRLTVT.

This clonotype was seen many times. The gene calls are TRBV7-9 and TRBJ2-3, with D unresolved. The V end lost 6 bases, the J end lost 2 bases, and 12 bases lay between the germline ends. The CDR3 runs to 14 residues. CDR1 SEHNR and CDR2 FQNEAQ come from the germline V gene (reference sequence). CDR3 DNA: TGTGCCAGCAGGGCCCGCGTACCCACAGATACGCAGTATTTT. Translating it yields CASRARVPTDTQYF.

This clonotype has a count of ten or more. The CDR3 DNA reads as TGCAGTGCTAGAGAACCCGGGACTAGCGGGGGGGCCCCAGATACGCAGTATTTT. Translation gives CSAREPGTSGGAPDTQYF. This chain links TRBV20-1 with TRBJ2-3; 16 bases match TRBD2. Germline lookup yields CDR1 DFQATT and CDR2 SNEGSKA (reference sequence). This CDR3 region has 18 residues. The ends lost 0 bases at V and 4 bases at J; junction bases unmatched: 7.

This clonotype has a count of ten or more. CDR3 residues: CASSQDRLLIYEQYF. CDR3 nucleotide sequence: TGTGCCAGCAGCCAAGATCGCCTTCTCATCTACGAGCAGTACTTC. V usage is TRBV3-1 and J usage is TRBJ2-7; D uncertain. V shed 0 bases and J shed 3 bases, with 12 bases lying between them. The germline gives CDR1 LGHDT, CDR2 YNNKEL (reference sequence). The CDR3 totals 15 residues.

This clonotype was recorded many times. V usage is TRBV6-2 or TRBV6-3 and J usage is TRBJ1-1, with D hard to call. The CDR3 is 13 residues long. The V and J ends lost 2 bases and 0 bases respectively, with 4 bases between them. Germline V gene data show CDR1 as MNHEY and CDR2 as SVGEGT. In DNA, the CDR3 is TGTGCCAGCAGTTACCGAATGAACACTGAAGCTTTCTTT. It is translated as CASSYRMNTEAFF.